This is a list of T cell receptor beta chains from one sample in a study of blood T cell repertoires in COVID-19. TCRdb keeps only in-frame clones here, not all; method: immunoSEQ multiplex PCR. The profile covers roughly 150,000 clones, with 85% to 90% appearing a single time and about 15% taken by the ten largest. The sample consisted of peripheral blood. These receptors all stem from a woman in her 40s with acute or convalescent COVID-19. CDR3s include the opening cysteine and the closing phenylalanine or tryptophan. Each record gives: J gene, clone size, D gene, V gene, CDR3 DNA, CDR3 protein. The D gene is left open where the match is weak. Rows give clone size only sometimes, using once, few, many, or a class for an expanded clone.

J gene: TRBJ2-5
clone size: NA
D gene: NA
V gene: TRBV3-1/TRBV3-2
CDR3 DNA: TGTGCCAGCAGCCAAGATTTGGGGGGCCAAGAGACCCAGTACTTC
CDR3 protein: CASSQDLGGQETQYF

J gene: TRBJ1-1
clone size: NA
D gene: NA
V gene: TRBV5-1
CDR3 DNA: TGCGCCAGCAGCTTGGAGCTCGGCCATCGGGCTGAAGCTTTCTTT
CDR3 protein: CASSLELGHRAEAFF

J gene: TRBJ1-5
clone size: NA
D gene: TRBD1
V gene: TRBV6-5
CDR3 DNA: TGTGCCAGCGGACAGGTCTACGGCAGCAATCAGCCCCAGCATTTT
CDR3 protein: CASGQVYGSNQPQHF

J gene: TRBJ1-5
clone size: NA
D gene: NA
V gene: TRBV18
CDR3 DNA: TGTGCCAGCTCTCCACGTGGCACAGGACCCTCCAAAATTTATAGCAATCAGCCCCAGCATTTT
CDR3 protein: CASSPRGTGPSKIYSNQPQHF

J gene: TRBJ2-1
clone size: NA
D gene: TRBD2
V gene: TRBV24-1
CDR3 DNA: TGTGCCACCAGTGATTCCCAGCGGGACGCCCACTACAATGAGCAGTTCTTC
CDR3 protein: CATSDSQRDAHYNEQFF

J gene: TRBJ1-6
clone size: NA
D gene: NA
V gene: TRBV5-1
CDR3 DNA: TGCGCCAGCAGCTCCAGGGTCTCCAGTAATTCACCCCTCCACTTT
CDR3 protein: CASSSRVSSNSPLHF

J gene: TRBJ2-1
clone size: NA
D gene: TRBD2
V gene: TRBV5-4
CDR3 DNA: TGTGCCAGCAGCGAGAGCGGGAGGGCCTACAATGAGCAGTTCTTC
CDR3 protein: CASSESGRAYNEQFF

J gene: TRBJ1-3
clone size: few
D gene: TRBD1
V gene: TRBV7-9
CDR3 DNA: TGTGCCAGCAGCGAGGACAGGGGAACTGGAAACACCATATATTTT
CDR3 protein: CASSEDRGTGNTIYF

J gene: TRBJ1-1
clone size: once
D gene: NA
V gene: TRBV30
CDR3 DNA: TGTGCCTGGAAAGGGACAACGAACACTGAAGCTTTCTTT
CDR3 protein: CAWKGTTNTEAFF

J gene: TRBJ2-1
clone size: NA
D gene: TRBD1
V gene: TRBV27
CDR3 DNA: TGTGCCAGCAGCAGACCGGGACAGGGATTAAATGAGCAGTTCTTC
CDR3 protein: CASSRPGQGLNEQFF

J gene: TRBJ1-3
clone size: NA
D gene: NA
V gene: TRBV27
CDR3 DNA: TGTGCCAGCAGCGTACAGGTTTTTGCCCACTCTGGAAACACCATATATTTT
CDR3 protein: CASSVQVFAHSGNTIYF

J gene: TRBJ2-3
clone size: NA
D gene: TRBD2
V gene: TRBV5-6
CDR3 DNA: TGTGCCAGCAGCTTAAACCTAGCGGGGGGAGATACGCAGTATTTT
CDR3 protein: CASSLNLAGGDTQYF

J gene: TRBJ1-1
clone size: NA
D gene: NA
V gene: TRBV6-2/TRBV6-3
CDR3 DNA: TGTGCCAGCAGTTACGCCTTACCACAGGGTACTGAAGCTTTCTTT
CDR3 protein: CASSYALPQGTEAFF

J gene: TRBJ2-1
clone size: NA
D gene: NA
V gene: TRBV6-4
CDR3 DNA: TGTGCCAGCAAAAGGGATAAAGTGGCAGGGGACTACAATGAGCAGTTCTTC
CDR3 protein: CASKRDKVAGDYNEQFF

J gene: TRBJ2-7
clone size: NA
D gene: NA
V gene: TRBV21-1
CDR3 DNA: TGTGCCAGCAGCAAACCCCGACTAGCGGGAGCCTACGAGCAGTACTTC
CDR3 protein: CASSKPRLAGAYEQYF

J gene: TRBJ1-2
clone size: NA
D gene: NA
V gene: TRBV5-4
CDR3 DNA: TGTGCCAGCAGCTTCGGTGCAAACTATGGCTACACCTTC
CDR3 protein: CASSFGANYGYTF

J gene: TRBJ2-1
clone size: NA
D gene: TRBD2
V gene: TRBV5-4
CDR3 DNA: TGTGCCAGCAGCGGAATGATAGCGGGAGCCTACAATGAGCAGTTCTTC
CDR3 protein: CASSGMIAGAYNEQFF

J gene: TRBJ1-5
clone size: NA
D gene: NA
V gene: TRBV10-3
CDR3 DNA: TGTGCCATCAGTGAGCTTAGCAATCAGCCCCAGCATTTT
CDR3 protein: CAISELSNQPQHF

J gene: TRBJ1-6
clone size: NA
D gene: NA
V gene: TRBV4-1
CDR3 DNA: TGCGCCAGCAGCCAAGGGATGGGGCAGTATTCACCCCTCCACTTT
CDR3 protein: CASSQGMGQYSPLHF

J gene: TRBJ1-2
clone size: NA
D gene: NA
V gene: TRBV16
CDR3 DNA: TGTGCCAGCAGCCCCTATAAGGTCAGAAGCGACTATGGCTACACCTTC
CDR3 protein: CASSPYKVRSDYGYTF

J gene: TRBJ1-5
clone size: NA
D gene: NA
V gene: TRBV24-1
CDR3 DNA: TGTGCCACCAGTGATTTGTGGCAGGGGCTGGGCAGGGATCAGCCCCAGCATTTT
CDR3 protein: CATSDLWQGLGRDQPQHF

J gene: TRBJ2-5
clone size: NA
D gene: NA
V gene: TRBV29-1
CDR3 DNA: TGCAGCGTTGAAGGTGGGAGAGAAGAGACCCAGTACTTC
CDR3 protein: CSVEGGREETQYF

J gene: TRBJ2-5
clone size: NA
D gene: TRBD2
V gene: TRBV11-2
CDR3 DNA: TGTGCCAGCAGCATAGGACTAGCGGGGGAGACCCAGTACTTC
CDR3 protein: CASSIGLAGETQYF

J gene: TRBJ2-1
clone size: NA
D gene: NA
V gene: TRBV9
CDR3 DNA: TGTGCCAGCAGCGTAGCTAGGACTAACAATGAGCAGTTCTTC
CDR3 protein: CASSVARTNNEQFF

J gene: TRBJ2-6
clone size: NA
D gene: TRBD1
V gene: TRBV5-1
CDR3 DNA: TGCGCCAGCAGCTTGGGTTGGACAGGGTTCGGGGCCAACGTCCTGACTTTC
CDR3 protein: CASSLGWTGFGANVLTF

J gene: TRBJ2-5
clone size: NA
D gene: NA
V gene: TRBV7-2
CDR3 DNA: TGTGCCAGCAGCCTCCAAACAGGAGAGACCCAGTACTTC
CDR3 protein: CASSLQTGETQYF

J gene: TRBJ1-1
clone size: NA
D gene: NA
V gene: TRBV19
CDR3 DNA: TGTGCCAGTAGACAGGGCGGTTTCGGCAGCAGGGGAGACACTGAAGCTTTCTTT
CDR3 protein: CASRQGGFGSRGDTEAFF

J gene: TRBJ2-5
clone size: NA
D gene: NA
V gene: TRBV5-1
CDR3 DNA: TGCGCCAGCAGCGCCTTCCCCGGGGAGACCCAGTACTTC
CDR3 protein: CASSAFPGETQYF

J gene: TRBJ1-1
clone size: once
D gene: NA
V gene: TRBV7-3
CDR3 DNA: TGTGCCAGCAGACAGACAGCGAACACTGAAGCTTTCTTT
CDR3 protein: CASRQTANTEAFF

J gene: TRBJ1-4
clone size: NA
D gene: NA
V gene: TRBV5-4
CDR3 DNA: TGTGCCAGCAGCCCAACGGACAGCTTTAATGAAAAACTGTTTTTT
CDR3 protein: CASSPTDSFNEKLFF

J gene: TRBJ2-2
clone size: NA
D gene: TRBD2
V gene: TRBV30
CDR3 DNA: TGTGCCTGGAACGCGGGGGGGAACACCGGGGAGCTGTTTTTT
CDR3 protein: CAWNAGGNTGELFF

J gene: TRBJ1-1
clone size: NA
D gene: TRBD1
V gene: TRBV7-9
CDR3 DNA: TGTGCCAGCAGCTTAGGGGACAGGGGGGACACTGAAGCTTTCTTT
CDR3 protein: CASSLGDRGDTEAFF

J gene: TRBJ2-6
clone size: NA
D gene: TRBD1
V gene: TRBV18
CDR3 DNA: TGTGCCAGCTCACCAAGTCAGGACAGGGCAACTGGGGCCAACGTCCTGACTTTC
CDR3 protein: CASSPSQDRATGANVLTF

J gene: TRBJ1-1
clone size: NA
D gene: NA
V gene: TRBV30
CDR3 DNA: TGTGCCTGGACCAGCCTCCGGGACTCAGGATGGAACACTGAAGCTTTCTTT
CDR3 protein: CAWTSLRDSGWNTEAFF

J gene: TRBJ2-1
clone size: NA
D gene: TRBD1
V gene: TRBV27
CDR3 DNA: TGTGCCAGCAGTCCTGGGACAGAGGTCTACAATGAGCAGTTCTTC
CDR3 protein: CASSPGTEVYNEQFF

J gene: TRBJ2-7
clone size: NA
D gene: NA
V gene: TRBV6-5
CDR3 DNA: TGTGCCAGCAGTCTAAAGGCGGACAGCTACGAGCAGTACTTC
CDR3 protein: CASSLKADSYEQYF

J gene: TRBJ2-1
clone size: NA
D gene: NA
V gene: TRBV5-1
CDR3 DNA: TGCGCCAGCAGCACTACTACCGGGACTGCTATCATGTGGCAGTTCTTC
CDR3 protein: CASSTTTGTAIMWQFF

J gene: TRBJ2-1
clone size: NA
D gene: TRBD2
V gene: TRBV5-4
CDR3 DNA: TGTGCCAGCAGTTGGCTAGCGGGAGGATACAATGAGCAGTTCTTC
CDR3 protein: CASSWLAGGYNEQFF

J gene: TRBJ1-1
clone size: NA
D gene: TRBD1
V gene: TRBV6-5
CDR3 DNA: TGTGCCAGCAGTCCACGGACAGGGGGCACTGAAGCTTTCTTT
CDR3 protein: CASSPRTGGTEAFF

J gene: TRBJ2-3
clone size: NA
D gene: TRBD1
V gene: TRBV7-9
CDR3 DNA: TGTGCCAGCAGCCGTCGTGTTGGGACAGGGTCACCAGATACGCAGTATTTT
CDR3 protein: CASSRRVGTGSPDTQYF

J gene: TRBJ1-1
clone size: NA
D gene: NA
V gene: TRBV25-1
CDR3 DNA: TGTGCCAGCAGTGTTAGTGTTCGGGGTAACACTGAAGCTTTCTTT
CDR3 protein: CASSVSVRGNTEAFF

J gene: TRBJ1-2
clone size: NA
D gene: NA
V gene: TRBV19
CDR3 DNA: TGTGCCAGTAGTACCCCGCTGACAGGATCTAACTATGGCTACACCTTC
CDR3 protein: CASSTPLTGSNYGYTF

J gene: TRBJ2-5
clone size: NA
D gene: NA
V gene: TRBV6-5
CDR3 DNA: TGTGCCAGCAAAGAAGGGACTCAAGTAGGAAAGACCCAGTACTTC
CDR3 protein: CASKEGTQVGKTQYF